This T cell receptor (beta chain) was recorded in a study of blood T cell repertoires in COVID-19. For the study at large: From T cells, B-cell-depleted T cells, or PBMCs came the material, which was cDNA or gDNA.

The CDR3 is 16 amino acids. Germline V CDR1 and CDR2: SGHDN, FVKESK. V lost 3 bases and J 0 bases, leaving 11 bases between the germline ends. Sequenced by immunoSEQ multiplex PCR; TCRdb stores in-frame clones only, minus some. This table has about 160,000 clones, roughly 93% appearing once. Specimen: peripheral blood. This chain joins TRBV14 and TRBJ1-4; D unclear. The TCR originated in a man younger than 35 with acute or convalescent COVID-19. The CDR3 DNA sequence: TGTGCCAGCAGCCAGGGGAGGGATGCAACTAATGAAAAACTGTTTTTT. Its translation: CASSQGRDATNEKLFF.